The 11 T cell receptor beta chains presented below share a single source sample, sequenced in a study of OX40 agonist ivuxolimab in advanced cancers. Only in-frame clones appear in the TCRdb table, and some are missing; sequencing was by immunoSEQ multiplex PCR. The data show 45,000 or so clones, about nine tenths seen once. This specimen was CD4+ or CD8+ T cells sorted from blood, taken in a trial of the OX40 agonist ivuxolimab. All receptors derive from an adult with an advanced solid tumor such as melanoma, head and neck, liver or kidney cancer.

This rearrangement joins TRBV7-2 to TRBJ2-7, with 15 bases aligning to TRBD2. There are 18 residues in the CDR3. Germline lookup yields CDR1 SGHTA and CDR2 FQGNSA. The junction had 6 bases not matched to a gene; V was cut back by 1 base and J by 2 bases. CDR3 sequence reads: CASSLGGLAGGLPYEQYF. CDR3 nucleotide sequence: TGTGCCAGCAGCTTAGGGGGACTAGCGGGAGGTCTTCCCTACGAGCAGTACTTC.

The chain combines TRBV7-9 with TRBJ2-5; 9 nucleotides agree with TRBD2. The J call may be faulty, since TRBJ2-7 better matches the DNA end. The CDR3 runs to 14 residues. Germline V lookup: CDR1 SEHNR, CDR2 FQNEAQ (reference sequence). CDR3 amino acids: CASSLEGLALEQYF. The DNA for the CDR3 is TGTGCCAGCAGCTTAGAAGGACTAGCGCTCGAGCAGTACTTC.

Only one count was recorded for this clone. The V and J genes are TRBV5-1 and TRBJ2-7; TRBD2 matches 11 bases. The ends lost 2 bases at V and 2 bases at J; junction bases unmatched: 3. Germline loops: CDR1 SGHRS, CDR2 YFSETQ. CDR3 length: 15 amino acids. CDR3 DNA: TGCGCCAGCAGCTTTCTAGCGGGAGGTACCTACGAGCAGTACTTC. It specifies CASSFLAGGTYEQYF.

CDR3 sequence reads: CASSYSMRQGTISSGANVLTF. In DNA, the CDR3 is TGTGCCAGCAGTTACTCGATGAGGCAGGGCACAATAAGCTCTGGGGCCAACGTCCTGACTTTC. This chain joins TRBV6-7 and TRBJ2-6, with a weak D call TRBD1 (5 bases). TRBV6-7 belongs to the ORF category, with a function that is uncertain. With 0 bases removed from V and 0 bases from J, the gap between germline ends came to 21 bases. The CDR3 runs to 21 residues.

The chain is built from TRBV6-9 and TRBJ2-7, with D perhaps TRBD2 (6 bases). The CDR3 consists of 12 residues. Germline V CDR1 and CDR2: MNHGY, SVAAGI. The CDR3 sequence is CEPYGSSYEQYF. CDR3 nucleotide sequence: TGTGAACCGTACGGGAGTTCCTACGAGCAGTACTTC.

V is TRBV5-1 and J is TRBJ1-4, with D perhaps matching TRBD1 (5 bases). Between the trimmed V and J ends, which lost 5 bases and 1 base, there was a span of 12 bases. The CDR3 length is 15 residues. Germline assignment: CDR1 SGHRS and CDR2 YFSETQ. In nucleotides, the CDR3 is TGCGCCAGCAGTTCCCAGGGTGGAACTAATGAAAAACTGTTTTTT. Amino acids: CASSSQGGTNEKLFF.

The chain carries TRBV7-2 and TRBJ1-1; D not certain. Per germline, CDR1 SGHTA and CDR2 FQGNSA. This CDR3 is 14 amino acids long. Trimming removed 4 bases from V and 4 bases from J, with 13 bases in between. In DNA form, the CDR3 reads TGTGCCAGCAGCTCCAGTTTCCGGGGCACTGAAGCTTTCTTT. Translated: CASSSSFRGTEAFF.

The rearrangement links TRBV11-2 to TRBJ1-2; D is unresolved. The V and J ends lost 7 bases and 3 bases respectively, with 12 bases between them. The CDR3 has 13 amino acids. Germline V gene lookup returns CDR1 SGHAT and CDR2 FQNNGV. The CDR3 DNA is TGTGCCAGCACCCAAAATAGGGACTATGGCTACACCTTC. It yields the protein CASTQNRDYGYTF.

This clone was picked up one time. This chain joins TRBV2 and TRBJ2-7; 8 nucleotides agree with TRBD1. The V and J ends lost 6 bases and 7 bases, in that order; junction bases with no gene match: 14. The CDR3 covers 15 residues. Germline CDR1 SNHLY, CDR2 FYNNEI. CDR3 loop: CASSRQGTFTGEQYF. CDR3 nucleotides: TGTGCCAGCAGCCGACAGGGGACTTTTACTGGGGAGCAGTACTTC.

This chain connects TRBV29-1 to TRBJ1-3, with D unresolved. Germline loops: CDR1 SQVTM, CDR2 ANQGSEA. The CDR3 is 13 amino acids. Deletions cut 7 bases from V and 4 bases from J, with 14 bases between. The CDR3 DNA sequence: TGCAGCGCGCGACACATGTCAGGAAACACCATATATTTT. This encodes CSARHMSGNTIYF.

V and J are TRBV4-3 and TRBJ1-6, with D maybe TRBD1 (5 bases). CDR3 size: 14 residues. Trimming removed 4 bases at V and 7 bases at J, with 11 bases between. CDR1 LGHNA and CDR2 YSLEER come from the germline V gene. CDR3 nucleotides: TGCGCCAGCAGCCGTGGGACCGGGAATTCACCCCTCCACTTT. Amino acids: CASSRGTGNSPLHF.